This entry describes one TCR beta chain. The germline gives CDR1 MDHEN, CDR2 SYDVKM. The CDR3 sequence is 14 residues long. V dropped 5 bases and J dropped 4 bases, with 15 bases sitting between them. The entry originates in a study of blood T cell repertoires in COVID-19. Study context: Samples representing acute and convalescent COVID-19 were sourced from the United States, Italy and Spain. Nucleic acid was either cDNA or gDNA, and it came from T cells, B-cell-depleted T cells, or PBMCs.

Original processing notes: Amplifying reference gene primers gave estimates of nucleated cell counts. Here immunoSEQ multiplex PCR was the method, and the copy in TCRdb shows in-frame clones only, minus some. The V and J calls and clone size were taken over from that table, and D and trimming were inferred from the DNA. This sample has approximately 140,000 clones, with just over 85% found just once. The source is a woman aged 55-69 years with acute or convalescent COVID-19. Sequencing was carried out using peripheral blood. This sequence joins TRBV28 and TRBJ2-7; D perhaps matches TRBD1 (6 bases). The chain's CDR3 is CASSQDFRGYEQYF. CDR3 DNA sequence: TGTGCCAGCAGTCAAGATTTCAGGGGTTACGAGCAGTACTTC.